Listed below are T cell receptor beta chains from one sample, sequenced in a study of T cell responses to AZD1222 COVID-19 vaccine. This table comes from immunoSEQ multiplex PCR, and its TCRdb copy is limited to in-frame clones, with some not included. The data hold about 100,000 clones, with 92% observed a single time. Sequencing used peripheral blood, obtained on day 0 of AZD1222 vaccination. The receptors originated from an adult in good health. The conserved cysteine and the conserved F or W are not part of the CDR3 here. Each record gives: V gene, J gene, CDR3 protein.

>TRBV5-1|TRBJ2-7
ASISTVNGEQY
>TRBV7-9|TRBJ2-7
ASSPNGNEQY
>TRBV30|TRBJ1-5
AWSYRTGFNQPQH
>TRBV24-1|TRBJ2-5
ATSDSRGGYQETQY
>TRBV28|TRBJ2-5
ASSFHLRRVNERETQY
>TRBV7-2|TRBJ2-6
ASSWDREGANVLT
>TRBV27|TRBJ1-1
ASAPRLGTEAF
>TRBV7-2|TRBJ2-7
ASSLDNPGQGSEQY
>TRBV14|TRBJ1-1
ASSANRDTEAF
>TRBV7-7|TRBJ2-1
ASSPSGVNNEQF
>TRBV18|TRBJ2-3
ASSEEEGDTQY
>TRBV19|TRBJ1-4
ASSTTVFRTNEKLF
>TRBV9|TRBJ1-4
ASSRQGAREKLF
>TRBV19|TRBJ2-3
ASSIGLPGQGGDTQY
>TRBV6-1|TRBJ1-6
ASSFQQLYNSPLH
>TRBV7-9|TRBJ1-6
ASSLGTDRASPLH
>TRBV2|TRBJ2-4
ASYRETKNIQY
>TRBV19|TRBJ2-5
ASSSAAARETQY
>TRBV7-9|TRBJ1-1
ASSFGWGYTEAF
>TRBV5-6|TRBJ1-2
ASSLTDNYGYT
>TRBV28|TRBJ2-7
ASSPQRYEQY
>TRBV28|TRBJ2-3
ASSLRSQGRSTDTQY
>TRBV3-1/TRBV3-2|TRBJ2-7
ASSQQESYEQY
>TRBV7-3|TRBJ2-5
ASSPQPDRGRGETQY
>TRBV9|TRBJ1-4
ASSVATGRDEKLF
>TRBV6-1|TRBJ2-2
ASREAGELF
>TRBV7-9|TRBJ2-3
ASSLRGAGGGTQY
>TRBV4-3|TRBJ1-2
ASSQGGVGGYT
>TRBV7-2|TRBJ2-7
ASSRDWSSYEQY
>TRBV7-9|TRBJ1-1
ASRPSGTEGTEAF
>TRBV19|TRBJ1-1
ASSMGQNTEAF
>TRBV19|TRBJ1-1
ASSRTGILTEAF
>TRBV7-9|TRBJ1-2
ASSRVGGLGYEGYT
>TRBV27|TRBJ1-2
ASSLKPSGGSNYGYT
>TRBV4-1|TRBJ2-3
ASSQLLAGGTDTQY
>TRBV6-5|TRBJ1-3
ASKEGAGNTIY
>TRBV11-2|TRBJ1-2
ASSLERNYGYT
>TRBV13|TRBJ1-3
ASSLDRSGNTIY
>TRBV10-2|TRBJ1-5
ASSESGHSNQPQH
>TRBV30|TRBJ2-2
AWSVPDYGGELF
>TRBV27|TRBJ2-5
ASTTDRAYQETQY